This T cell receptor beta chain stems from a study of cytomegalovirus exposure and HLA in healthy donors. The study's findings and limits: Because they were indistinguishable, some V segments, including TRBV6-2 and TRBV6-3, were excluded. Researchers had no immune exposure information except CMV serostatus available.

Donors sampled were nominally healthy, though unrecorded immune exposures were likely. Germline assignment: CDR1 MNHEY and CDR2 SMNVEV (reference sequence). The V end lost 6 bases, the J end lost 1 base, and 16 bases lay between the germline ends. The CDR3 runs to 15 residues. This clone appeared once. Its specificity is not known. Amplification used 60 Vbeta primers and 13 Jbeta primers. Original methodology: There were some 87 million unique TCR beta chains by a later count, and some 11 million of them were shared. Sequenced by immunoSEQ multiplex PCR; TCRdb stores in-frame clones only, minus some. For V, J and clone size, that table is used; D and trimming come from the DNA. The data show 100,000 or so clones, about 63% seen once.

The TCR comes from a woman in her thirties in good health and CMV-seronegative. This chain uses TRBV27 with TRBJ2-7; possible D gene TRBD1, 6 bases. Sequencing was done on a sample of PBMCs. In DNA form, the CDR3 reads TGTGCCAGCAGCCCAGGGGTCCCAGCTTCCTACGAGCAGTACTTC. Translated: CASSPGVPASYEQYF.